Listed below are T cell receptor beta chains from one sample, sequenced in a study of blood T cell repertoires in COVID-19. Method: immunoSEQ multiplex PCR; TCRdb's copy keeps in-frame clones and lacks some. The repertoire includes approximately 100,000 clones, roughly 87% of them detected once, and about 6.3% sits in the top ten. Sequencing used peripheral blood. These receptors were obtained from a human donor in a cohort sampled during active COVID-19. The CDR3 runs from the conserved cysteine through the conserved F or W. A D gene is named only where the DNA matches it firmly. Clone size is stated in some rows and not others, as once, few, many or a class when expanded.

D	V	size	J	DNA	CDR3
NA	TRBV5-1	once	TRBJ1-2	TGCGCCAGCGGGACTGGGACGACGGAGGGCTATGGCTACACCTTC	CASGTGTTEGYGYTF
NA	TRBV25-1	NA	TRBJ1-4	TGTGCCAGCAGTGGGGGGGGGCGGAGTGAAAAACTGTTTTTT	CASSGGGRSEKLFF
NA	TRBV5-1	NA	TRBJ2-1	TGCGCCAGCAGCTTGGGACAGCTCTACAATGAGCAGTTCTTC	CASSLGQLYNEQFF
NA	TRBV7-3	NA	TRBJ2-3	TGTGCCAGCAGCCAACGAGGAAGGAGCACAGATACGCAGTATTTT	CASSQRGRSTDTQYF
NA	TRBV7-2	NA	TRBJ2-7	TGTGCCAGCAGCCGTACAGGGAACGAGCAGTACTTC	CASSRTGNEQYF
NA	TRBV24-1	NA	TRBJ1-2	TGTGCCACCAGTGATGACAGAAGCTATGGCTACACCTTC	CATSDDRSYGYTF
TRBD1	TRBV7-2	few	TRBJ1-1	TGTGCCAGCAGCTTAGGGGTAGGGACAGGGGGAGCTTTCTTT	CASSLGVGTGGAFF
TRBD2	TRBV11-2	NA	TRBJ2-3	TGTGCCAGCGCGGGGGCGGGGGGGCCCCCAGATACGCAGTATTTT	CASAGAGGPPDTQYF
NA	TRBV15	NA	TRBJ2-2	TGTGCCACCAGCAGAGATGGTGGGAGCGAAGGAACCGGGGAGCTGTTTTTT	CATSRDGGSEGTGELFF
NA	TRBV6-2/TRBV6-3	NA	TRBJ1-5	TGTGCCAGCAGTTTCACTACAGGGTTCCAGCATTTT	CASSFTTGFQHF
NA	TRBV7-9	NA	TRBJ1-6	TGTGCCAGCAGCCACGGGGAGGGGGGAGTAAGTTCACCCCTCCACTTT	CASSHGEGGVSSPLHF
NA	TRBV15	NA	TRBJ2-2	TGTGCCACCAGCAGACTTCGCCCGGCTAGCGGGGAGCTGTTTTTT	CATSRLRPASGELFF
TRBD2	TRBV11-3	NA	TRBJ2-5	TGTGCCAGCAGCTTAGCGACTAGCGGGGAAGAGACCCAGTACTTC	CASSLATSGEETQYF
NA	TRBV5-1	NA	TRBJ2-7	TGCGCCAGCAGCTTTAACAGTGACGAGCAGTACTTC	CASSFNSDEQYF
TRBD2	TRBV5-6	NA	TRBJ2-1	TGTGCCAGCAGCTCCCGCTCTAGCGGGGTACGGCGGCGGGAGCAGTTCTTC	CASSSRSSGVRRREQFF
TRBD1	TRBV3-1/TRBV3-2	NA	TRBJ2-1	TGTGCCAGCAGCCAAGGACAGGGGAGAGGAAGTGAGCAGTTCTTC	CASSQGQGRGSEQFF
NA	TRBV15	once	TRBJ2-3	TGTGCCACCAGCAGAGATGGCCCAGCCCGGGAAGATACGCAGTATTTT	CATSRDGPAREDTQYF
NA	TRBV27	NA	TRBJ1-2	TGTGCCAGCAGTTTAAGCCCTGGCAGGGAATATGGCTACACCTTC	CASSLSPGREYGYTF
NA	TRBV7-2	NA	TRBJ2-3	TGTGCCAGCAGGATCGGAGATACGCAGTATTTT	CASRIGDTQYF
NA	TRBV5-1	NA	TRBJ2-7	TGCGCCAGCAGCGTGGGACGGCCGAGCGACGAGCAGTACTTC	CASSVGRPSDEQYF
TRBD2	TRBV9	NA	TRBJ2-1	TGTGCCAGCAGCGTAGATGCGACTAGCGGATACAATGAGCAGTTCTTC	CASSVDATSGYNEQFF
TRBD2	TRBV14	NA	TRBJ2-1	TGTGCCAGCAGGTCGACGGGGGGGGACAATGAGCAGTTCTTC	CASRSTGGDNEQFF
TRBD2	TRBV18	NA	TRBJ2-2	TGTGCCAGCTCAGACCGGACTAGCGGCACCGGGGAGCTGTTTTTT	CASSDRTSGTGELFF
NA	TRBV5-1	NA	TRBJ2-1	TGCGCCAGCAGCTTGGAGGGCCGAGGTCCCGGAGGTAACAATGAGCAGTTCTTC	CASSLEGRGPGGNNEQFF
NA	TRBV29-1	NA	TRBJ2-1	TGCAGCGTTTTGCTGGAAGGGGGCTACAATGAGCAGTTCTTC	CSVLLEGGYNEQFF
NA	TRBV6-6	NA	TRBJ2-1	TGTGCCAGCAGTTACTCCGGGGTAGACAATGAGCAGTTCTTC	CASSYSGVDNEQFF
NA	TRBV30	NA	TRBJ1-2	TGTGCCTGGAAAAACGGACAGAACTATGGCTACACCTTC	CAWKNGQNYGYTF
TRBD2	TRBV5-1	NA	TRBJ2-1	TGCGCCAGCAGCTTTAACCTAGCGGGAGGGCCTTTCGGTAATGAGCAGTTCTTC	CASSFNLAGGPFGNEQFF
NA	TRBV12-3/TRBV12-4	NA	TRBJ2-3	TGTGCCAGCAGGAGTAACACAGATACGCAGTATTTT	CASRSNTDTQYF
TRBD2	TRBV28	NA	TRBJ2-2	TGTGCCGCCCGGCGGGGGATAGCGAACACCGGGGAGCTGTTTTTT	CAARRGIANTGELFF
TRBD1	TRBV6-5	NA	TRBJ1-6	TGTGCCAGCGCACCGGGACAGTTGAATTCACCCCTCCACTTT	CASAPGQLNSPLHF
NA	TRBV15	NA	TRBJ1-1	TGTGCCACCAGCAGAGCGGGGAGGGTTGGGACTGAAGCTTTCTTT	CATSRAGRVGTEAFF
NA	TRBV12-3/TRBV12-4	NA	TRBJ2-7	TGTGCCAGCAGTTTTTCGACAGACTACGAGCAGTACTTC	CASSFSTDYEQYF
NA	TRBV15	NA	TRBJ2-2	TGTGCCACCAGCAATCAGGGTGTAAGGACCGGGGAGCTGTTTTTT	CATSNQGVRTGELFF
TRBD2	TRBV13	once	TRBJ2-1	TGTGCCAGCAGCCCTTTTGGGCGGGGGGGCCGCAATGAGCAGTTCTTC	CASSPFGRGGRNEQFF
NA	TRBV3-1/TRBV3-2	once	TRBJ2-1	TGTGCCAGCAGCCAAAGTGGGGCAGGGAACTCCTACAATGAGCAGTTCTTC	CASSQSGAGNSYNEQFF
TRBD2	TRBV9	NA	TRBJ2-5	TGTGCCAGCAGCGTAGCTCCAGCGGGGGGGCCAGAGACCCAGTACTTC	CASSVAPAGGPETQYF
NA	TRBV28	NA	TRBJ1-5	TGTGCCAGCAGTTCCGAGGGTCAGCCCCAGCATTTT	CASSSEGQPQHF
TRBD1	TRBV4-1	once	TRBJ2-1	TGCGCCAGCAGCCAAGTTGTAACAGGGGGCCGGGCGGGTGAGCAGTTCTTC	CASSQVVTGGRAGEQFF
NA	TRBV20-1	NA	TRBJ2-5	TGCAGTGCTAGTGGCGACCTAGGGACCCAGTACTTC	CSASGDLGTQYF